One and the same sample provided the 31 T cell receptor beta chains below, sequenced in a study of blood T cell repertoires in COVID-19. The data were produced by immunoSEQ multiplex PCR, yet TCRdb's version contains in-frame clones alone and is incomplete. The sample yields more than 150,000 clones, over 70% seen once. Sequencing was carried out using peripheral blood. Receptors originate from a man aged 55 to 70 with acute or convalescent COVID-19.

The rearrangement uses TRBV5-1 and TRBJ2-2, with 7 bases aligning to TRBD1. Germline V gene data show CDR1 as SGHRS and CDR2 as YFSETQ. V was clipped by 2 bases and J by 1 base; unmatched bases: 5. The CDR3 covers 16 residues. The CDR3 protein is CASSFSGTVNTGELFF. Here the CDR3 DNA reads TGCGCCAGCAGCTTCTCCGGGACAGTGAACACCGGGGAGCTGTTTTTT.

The chain joins TRBV14 to TRBJ1-1; D is perhaps TRBD1 (5 bases). Germline V gene sequence: CDR1 SGHDN, CDR2 FVKESK. The V and J ends lost 4 bases and 3 bases respectively, with 9 bases between them. The CDR3 covers 13 residues. The CDR3 sequence: CASSPRGYTEAFF. The CDR3 coding sequence is TGTGCCAGCAGCCCGCGGGGGTACACTGAAGCTTTCTTT.

The chain uses TRBV10-3 and TRBJ2-2; TRBD1 might be the D (5 bases). CDR1 is ENHRY, CDR2 SYGVKD, per germline. The CDR3 consists of 11 residues. V lost 11 bases, J lost 5 bases, and 9 bases lay in between. The CDR3 DNA sequence: TGTGCCGCGACAGAGACCGGGGAGCTGTTTTTT. Translating it yields CAATETGELFF.

The V and J genes are TRBV27 and TRBJ1-4; 7 bases map to TRBD1. Per the germline V gene, CDR1 is MNHEY and CDR2 is SMNVEV (reference sequence). This CDR3 spans 15 amino acids. J gave up 3 bases and V 5 bases, and 6 bases lay outside the gene matches. Here the CDR3 reads CASSTWGQPNEKLFF. CDR3 DNA: TGTGCCAGCAGTACCTGGGGACAGCCTAATGAAAAACTGTTTTTT. The full variable domain, with the rest looked up from reference TRBV27 and TRBJ1-4, is EAQVTQNPRYLITVTGKKLTVTCSQNMNHEYMSWYRQDPGLGLRQIYYSMNVEVTDKGDVPEGYKVSRKEKRNFPLILESPSPNQTSLYFCASSTWGQPNEKLFFGSGTQLSVL.

This chain links TRBV24-1 with TRBJ2-1, with a possible D match to TRBD2 (6 bases). The germline V gene encodes CDR1 KGHDR and CDR2 SFDVKD. Trimming took off 3 bases at V and 12 bases at J, with 11 bases between the two ends. This CDR3 has 12 amino acids. The CDR3 sequence: CATSDPVRGQFF. CDR3 nucleotide sequence: TGTGCCACCAGTGATCCTGTGCGGGGGCAGTTCTTC.

The rearrangement joins TRBV11-2 to TRBJ2-1; TRBD2 aligns across 14 bases. With 4 bases clipped from V and 8 bases from J, the junction kept 7 bases outside the gene matches. This CDR3 has 16 amino acids. The germline CDR1 and CDR2 sequences are SGHAT and FQNNGV. CDR3 coding DNA: TGTGCCAGCAGCTCCAGTGGGACTAGCGGGAGCTATGAGCAGTTCTTC. Protein: CASSSSGTSGSYEQFF.

The chain uses TRBV5-5 and TRBJ1-1, with 9 bases that match TRBD1. Germline CDR1 SGHKS, CDR2 YYEKEE (reference sequence). This CDR3 spans 14 amino acids. The ends lost 2 bases at V and 2 bases at J; junction bases unmatched: 1. CDR3 region: CASSLQGANTEAFF. The CDR3 DNA reads TGTGCCAGCAGCTTACAGGGGGCAAACACTGAAGCTTTCTTT.

The chain carries TRBV7-2 and TRBJ2-7, with TRBD2 identical over 14 bases. This CDR3 region has 14 residues. Looked up from germline, CDR1 is SGHTA and CDR2 is FQGNSA. The ends lost 4 bases at V and 6 bases at J; junction bases unmatched: 2. For the CDR3, the DNA is TGTGCCAGCAGCTCGGGACTAGCGGGGGTCGAGCAGTACTTC. Amino acid sequence: CASSSGLAGVEQYF. The whole variable domain, filled in from reference TRBV7-2 and TRBJ2-7, reads GAGVSQSPSNKVTEKGKDVELRCDPISGHTALYWYRQSLGQGLEFLIYFQGNSAPDKSGLPSDRFSAERTGGSVSTLTIQRTQQEDSAVYLCASSSGLAGVEQYFGPGTRLTVT.

The chain links TRBV11-2 to TRBJ1-6; D perhaps matches TRBD1 (6 bases). The germline gives CDR1 SGHAT, CDR2 FQNNGV. Trimming pared 1 base from V and 7 bases from J, leaving 11 bases between. The CDR3 length is 15 residues. CDR3 bases: TGTGCCAGCAGCTTAGCCGGGACAAGGAATTCACCCCTCCACTTT. The encoded protein is CASSLAGTRNSPLHF.

The chain uses TRBV11-2 and TRBJ1-6; TRBD1 matches 7 bases. This CDR3 contains 17 residues. Unmatched junction bases numbered 8, after V lost 6 bases and J lost 0 bases. The V gene's germline CDR1 is SGHAT and CDR2 FQNNGV. The CDR3 DNA sequence: TGTGCCAGCAGACATACAGGGGTTTCCTCCTATAATTCACCCCTCCACTTT. Its protein is CASRHTGVSSYNSPLHF.

This clone appeared once. V and J are TRBV6-6 and TRBJ1-1, with 7 bases aligning to TRBD1. The CDR3 spans 15 residues. From germline, CDR1 is MNHNY and CDR2 SVGAGI (reference sequence). V was clipped by 4 bases and J by 0 bases; unmatched bases: 5. The DNA for the CDR3 is TGTGCCAGCAGTTCCCCGACAGGGATGAACACTGAAGCTTTCTTT. Protein: CASSSPTGMNTEAFF.

The chain combines TRBV6-5 with TRBJ2-7; a possible D gene is TRBD1 (6 bases). The CDR3 contains 15 residues. V lost 0 bases, J lost 3 bases, and 12 bases lay in between. Germline V gene data show CDR1 as MNHEY and CDR2 as SVGAGI. In DNA, the CDR3 is TGTGCCAGCAGTTACTCAACCAGGGGTAACTACGAGCAGTACTTC. It translates to CASSYSTRGNYEQYF.

This chain connects TRBV27 to TRBJ2-2; 7 nucleotides line up with TRBD2. Germline V CDR1 and CDR2: MNHEY, SMNVEV (reference sequence). The CDR3 totals 18 residues. The V gene end was trimmed by 8 bases and the J gene end by 4 bases; junction bases not matched to a gene: 19. CDR3 residues: CASGPNRWGGTGTGELFF. CDR3 nucleotides: TGTGCCAGCGGACCCAATCGGTGGGGAGGGACGGGCACCGGGGAGCTGTTTTTT.

CDR3 residues: CASSDPLVRQGAAGELFF. CDR3 nucleotides: TGTGCCAGCAGCGACCCTTTAGTAAGACAGGGGGCGGCCGGGGAGCTGTTTTTT. The V gene is TRBV2, the J gene TRBJ2-2; TRBD1 matches at 10 bases. Germline-derived CDR1 and CDR2 are SNHLY and FYNNEI. This CDR3 spans 18 amino acids. The ends lost 6 bases at V and 6 bases at J; junction bases unmatched: 16. Full variable domain (rest looked up from reference TRBV2 and TRBJ2-2): EPEVTQTPSHQVTQMGQEVILRCVPISNHLYFYWYRQILGQKVEFLVSFYNNEISEKSEIFDDQFSVERPDGSNFTLKIRSTKLEDSAMYFCASSDPLVRQGAAGELFFGEGSRLTVL.

This rearrangement joins TRBV6-6 to TRBJ1-1; maybe TRBD1 (6 bases). Germline CDR1 is MNHNY and CDR2 is SVGAGI (reference sequence). The CDR3 contains 15 residues. V was cut by 0 bases and J by 7 bases, with 15 bases left in between. The CDR3 region has the DNA TGTGCCAGCAGTTACTCGAGACCAGGGGCAGTTGAAGCTTTCTTT. Amino acid sequence: CASSYSRPGAVEAFF.

The chain links TRBV28 to TRBJ1-2, with 8 bases lining up with TRBD1. Per the germline V gene, CDR1 is MDHEN and CDR2 is SYDVKM. The CDR3 spans 15 residues. V gave up 4 bases and J gave up 7 bases; unmatched junction bases: 11. As DNA, the CDR3 is TGTGCCAGCAGTTCGGAGCCCAGGGGGCGAGGTGGCTACACCTTC. The encoded protein is CASSSEPRGRGGYTF.

The gene calls are TRBV7-2 and TRBJ2-7, with 7 positions matching TRBD2. The CDR3 sequence is 15 residues long. The ends lost 4 bases at V and 0 bases at J; junction bases unmatched: 6. In germline, CDR1 is SGHTA, CDR2 FQGNSA. The CDR3 sequence: CASSSTSAASYEQYF. In nucleotides, the CDR3 is TGTGCCAGCAGCTCAACTAGCGCTGCCTCCTACGAGCAGTACTTC. The complete variable domain, with remaining parts taken from reference TRBV7-2 and TRBJ2-7, reads GAGVSQSPSNKVTEKGKDVELRCDPISGHTALYWYRQSLGQGLEFLIYFQGNSAPDKSGLPSDRFSAERTGGSVSTLTIQRTQQEDSAVYLCASSSTSAASYEQYFGPGTRLTVT.

The V call is TRBV10-1, the J call TRBJ2-3; D may be TRBD1 (5 bases). This CDR3 has 21 amino acids. V was clipped by 1 base and J by 0 bases, with 26 bases between them. Germline V gene data show CDR1 as WNHNN and CDR2 as SYGVQD (reference sequence). For the CDR3, the DNA is TGCGCCAGCAGTGAGTATACCTCACCCCTGCCACTGGGGCCGAGCACAGATACGCAGTATTTT. The encoded protein is CASSEYTSPLPLGPSTDTQYF.

The chain has TRBV15 and TRBJ1-5; D not resolved. V shed 0 bases and J shed 7 bases, with 16 bases lying between them. Germline V CDR1 and CDR2: LNHNV, YYDKDF (reference sequence). The CDR3 covers 16 residues. This CDR3 reads CATSRDRGGGRQPQHF. In DNA form, the CDR3 reads TGTGCCACCAGCAGAGATCGGGGAGGTGGGCGCCAGCCCCAGCATTTT.

V gene TRBV7-9 combines with J gene TRBJ1-1; TRBD1 is a possible D gene (5 bases). The CDR3 covers 13 residues. The germline V gene encodes CDR1 SEHNR and CDR2 FQNEAQ (reference sequence). V was clipped by 5 bases and J by 3 bases, with 10 bases between them. CDR3 sequence reads: CASSEAGYTEAFF. The CDR3 DNA follows: TGTGCCAGCAGCGAAGCAGGGTACACTGAAGCTTTCTTT.

This clone was counted between two and nine times. The CDR3: CASSPTPGQGLYEQYF. The DNA of the CDR3 is TGTGCCAGCAGCCCCACCCCGGGACAGGGACTGTACGAGCAGTACTTC. This rearrangement joins TRBV5-5 to TRBJ2-7, with TRBD1 matching over 9 bases. There are 16 residues in the CDR3. With 4 bases clipped from V and 4 bases from J, the junction kept 12 bases outside the gene matches. Germline loops: CDR1 SGHKS, CDR2 YYEKEE (reference sequence). The full variable domain, with the rest looked up from reference TRBV5-5 and TRBJ2-7, is DAGVTQSPTHLIKTRGQQVTLRCSPISGHKSVSWYQQVLGQGPQFIFQYYEKEERGRGNFPDRFSARQFPNYSSELNVNALLLGDSALYLCASSPTPGQGLYEQYFGPGTRLTVT.

This chain connects TRBV7-2 to TRBJ2-3; D remains ambiguous. V was cut by 0 bases and J by 3 bases, with 7 bases left in between. CDR3 length: 14 amino acids. Germline V gene lookup returns CDR1 SGHTA and CDR2 FQGNSA. Written as DNA, the CDR3 is TGTGCCAGCAGCTTAGCCCCCGGGACAGATACGCAGTATTTT. Its protein is CASSLAPGTDTQYF. The complete variable domain, with remaining parts taken from reference TRBV7-2 and TRBJ2-3, reads GAGVSQSPSNKVTEKGKDVELRCDPISGHTALYWYRQSLGQGLEFLIYFQGNSAPDKSGLPSDRFSAERTGGSVSTLTIQRTQQEDSAVYLCASSLAPGTDTQYFGPGTRLTVL.

The chain is built from TRBV10-3 and TRBJ2-1; a possible D gene is TRBD1 (6 bases). The CDR3 loop spans 14 amino acids. The germline CDR1 and CDR2 sequences are ENHRY and SYGVKD. V was pared by 2 bases and J by 7 bases, with 12 bases between. CDR3: CAISESQGLNEQFF. In nucleotides, the CDR3 is TGTGCCATCAGTGAGAGCCAGGGGTTAAATGAGCAGTTCTTC.

This sequence joins TRBV19 and TRBJ1-5; TRBD1 might be the D (5 bases). The germline gives CDR1 LNHDA, CDR2 SQIVND (reference sequence). Trimming shortened V by 1 base and J by 6 bases, and 13 bases separated the two germline ends. The CDR3 totals 15 residues. Here the CDR3 DNA reads TGTGCCAGTAGTATAGTCGGCCAGGGAAGTCAGCCCCAGCATTTT. Protein product: CASSIVGQGSQPQHF.

The chain has TRBV7-2 and TRBJ2-1; the match to TRBD2 covers 12 bases. J gave up 9 bases and V 5 bases, and 8 bases lay outside the gene matches. From germline, CDR1 is SGHTA and CDR2 FQGNSA. CDR3 length: 15 residues. The CDR3 nucleotides read TGTGCCAGCAGCACGACACTAGCGGGAGGCGGTGAGCAGTTCTTC. Its protein product is CASSTTLAGGGEQFF.

The chain joins TRBV28 to TRBJ1-5; no clear D gene. Trimming shortened V by 1 base and J by 0 bases, and 10 bases separated the two germline ends. Looked up from germline, CDR1 is MDHEN and CDR2 is SYDVKM. This CDR3 contains 16 residues. The CDR3 coding sequence is TGTGCCAGCAGTTTATCCCCGATCTATAGCAATCAGCCCCAGCATTTT. Amino acids: CASSLSPIYSNQPQHF.

V and J are TRBV6-5 and TRBJ1-3, with a weak D call TRBD1 (6 bases). Trimming took off 5 bases at V and 1 base at J, with 9 bases between the two ends. Germline V lookup: CDR1 MNHEY, CDR2 SVGAGI. CDR3 size: 14 residues. The CDR3 spells CASSTGISGNTIYF. In nucleotides, the CDR3 is TGTGCCAGCAGTACAGGGATATCTGGAAACACCATATATTTT.

The V and J genes are TRBV19 and TRBJ1-1; 7 bases are shared with TRBD1. This CDR3 is built from 16 residues. V shed 6 bases, J shed 1 base, and the junction held 11 bases outside the gene matches. The V gene's germline CDR1 is LNHDA and CDR2 SQIVND (reference sequence). CDR3 in amino acids: CASRRGAGQTNTEAFF. In nucleotides, the CDR3 is TGTGCCAGTAGGAGGGGGGCGGGACAGACGAACACTGAAGCTTTCTTT.

The CDR3 nucleotides are TGTGCCATCAGTGAGGGCGGTAACACCGGGGAGCTGTTTTTT. It specifies CAISEGGNTGELFF. V usage is TRBV10-3 and J usage is TRBJ2-2; D remains unclear. This CDR3 has 14 residues. Germline values: CDR1 ENHRY, CDR2 SYGVKD. Trimming stripped 2 bases from V and 2 bases from J, with 6 bases between.

This clone showed up just once. The chain recombines TRBV6-6 with TRBJ2-4; 10 nucleotides match TRBD1. V was clipped by 5 bases and J by 7 bases; unmatched bases: 8. This CDR3 is built from 15 residues. Germline-derived CDR1 and CDR2 are MNHNY and SVGAGI (reference sequence). CDR3 sequence (DNA): TGTGCCAGCAGTATTCGACAGGGGGCGCAGAACATTCAGTACTTC. Protein: CASSIRQGAQNIQYF.

This chain joins TRBV3-1 (or the pseudogene TRBV3-2) and TRBJ1-2; no reliable D call. The CDR3 consists of 14 residues. V lost 8 bases to trimming and J lost 4 bases, with 17 bases between them. The V gene's germline CDR1 is LGHDT and CDR2 YNNKEL (reference sequence). The CDR3 DNA is TGTGCCAGCGTACCCGTCGGAGGAGTCTATGGCTACACCTTC. Translation gives CASVPVGGVYGYTF.